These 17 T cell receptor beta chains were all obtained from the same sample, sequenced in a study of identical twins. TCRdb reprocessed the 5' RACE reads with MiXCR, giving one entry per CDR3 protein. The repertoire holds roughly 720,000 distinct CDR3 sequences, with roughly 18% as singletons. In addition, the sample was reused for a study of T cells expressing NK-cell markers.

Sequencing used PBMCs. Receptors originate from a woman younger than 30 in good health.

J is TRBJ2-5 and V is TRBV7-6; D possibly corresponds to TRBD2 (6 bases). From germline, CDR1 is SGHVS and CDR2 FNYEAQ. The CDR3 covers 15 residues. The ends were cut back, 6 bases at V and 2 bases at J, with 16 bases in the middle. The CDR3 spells CASRDGTRLQETQYF. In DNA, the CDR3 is TGTGCCAGCAGGGACGGGACTCGCCTGCAAGAGACCCAGTACTTC.

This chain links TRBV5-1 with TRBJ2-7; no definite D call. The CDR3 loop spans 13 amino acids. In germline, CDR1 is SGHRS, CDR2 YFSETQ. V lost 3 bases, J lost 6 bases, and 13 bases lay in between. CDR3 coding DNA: TGCGCCAGCAGCTGGGATGGGTTCCGCGAGCAGTACTTC. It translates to CASSWDGFREQYF.

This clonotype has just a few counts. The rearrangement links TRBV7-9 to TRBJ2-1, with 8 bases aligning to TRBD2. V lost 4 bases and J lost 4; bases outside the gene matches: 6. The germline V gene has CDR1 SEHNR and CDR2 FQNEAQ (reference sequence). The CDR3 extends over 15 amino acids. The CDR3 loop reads CASSWTGRAYNEQFF. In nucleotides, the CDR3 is TGTGCCAGCAGCTGGACCGGGAGGGCGTACAATGAGCAGTTCTTC.

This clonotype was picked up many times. CDR3: CASIGGGSYEQYF. CDR3 nucleotides: TGTGCCAGCATAGGGGGGGGCTCCTACGAGCAGTACTTC. This chain connects TRBV12-3 or TRBV12-4 to TRBJ2-7; tentative D call: TRBD2 (7 bases). The CDR3 extends over 13 amino acids. V lost 7 bases and J lost 0, with 10 bases in between.

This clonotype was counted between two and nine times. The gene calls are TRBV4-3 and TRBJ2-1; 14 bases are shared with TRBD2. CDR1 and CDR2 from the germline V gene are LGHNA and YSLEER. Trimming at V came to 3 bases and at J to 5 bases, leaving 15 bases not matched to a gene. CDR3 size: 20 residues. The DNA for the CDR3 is TGCGCCAGCAGCCAGGGGACTAGCGGGAGCACCGACGCCTTCAACAATGAGCAGTTCTTC. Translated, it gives CASSQGTSGSTDAFNNEQFF.

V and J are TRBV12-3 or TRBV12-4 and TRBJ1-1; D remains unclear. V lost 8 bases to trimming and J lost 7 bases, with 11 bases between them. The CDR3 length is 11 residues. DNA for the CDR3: TGTGCCAGCTCCCGGTCCAGTGAAGCTTTCTTT. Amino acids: CASSRSSEAFF.

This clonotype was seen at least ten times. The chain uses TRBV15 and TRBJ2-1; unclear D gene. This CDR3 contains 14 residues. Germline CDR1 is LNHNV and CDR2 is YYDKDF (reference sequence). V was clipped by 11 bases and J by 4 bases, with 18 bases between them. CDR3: CASSGPLGYNEQFF. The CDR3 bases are TGTGCCTCTTCAGGACCTTTGGGGTACAATGAGCAGTTCTTC.

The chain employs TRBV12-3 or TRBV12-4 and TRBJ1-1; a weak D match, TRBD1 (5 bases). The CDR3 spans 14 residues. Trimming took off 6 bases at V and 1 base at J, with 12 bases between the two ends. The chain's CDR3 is CASRNRLGNTEAFF. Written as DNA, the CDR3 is TGTGCCAGCAGGAACAGGCTAGGGAACACTGAAGCTTTCTTT.

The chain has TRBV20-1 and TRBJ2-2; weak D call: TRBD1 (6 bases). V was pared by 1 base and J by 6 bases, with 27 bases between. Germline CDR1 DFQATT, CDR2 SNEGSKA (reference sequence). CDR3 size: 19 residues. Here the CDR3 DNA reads TGCAGTGCTAGAGGATCTGAAGGATTGTTGAACAGGGACCCCGGGGAGCTGTTTTTT. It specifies CSARGSEGLLNRDPGELFF.

CDR3 nucleotide sequence: TGCAGTGCTAACGGGTACTCCTACGAGCAGTACTTC. Its protein product is CSANGYSYEQYF. The chain links TRBV20-1 to TRBJ2-7; no clear D. The CDR3 spans 12 residues. Germline V gene sequence: CDR1 DFQATT, CDR2 SNEGSKA (reference sequence). V lost 4 bases and J lost 0, with 7 bases in between.

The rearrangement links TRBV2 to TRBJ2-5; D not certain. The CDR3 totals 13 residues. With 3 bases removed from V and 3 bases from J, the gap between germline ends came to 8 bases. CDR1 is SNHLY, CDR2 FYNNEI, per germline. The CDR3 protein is CASSDLTEETQYF. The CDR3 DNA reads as TGTGCCAGCAGTGACTTGACTGAAGAGACCCAGTACTTC. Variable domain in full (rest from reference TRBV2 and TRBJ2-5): EPEVTQTPSHQVTQMGQEVILRCVPISNHLYFYWYRQILGQKVEFLVSFYNNEISEKSEIFDDQFSVERPDGSNFTLKIRSTKLEDSAMYFCASSDLTEETQYFGPGTRLLVL.

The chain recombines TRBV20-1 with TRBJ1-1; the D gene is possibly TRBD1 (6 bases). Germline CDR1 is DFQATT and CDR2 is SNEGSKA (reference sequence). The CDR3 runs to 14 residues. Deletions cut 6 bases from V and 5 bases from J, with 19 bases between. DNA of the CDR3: TGCAGTGCGTACAAGGGGGGGGCGCTTACTGAAGCTTTCTTT. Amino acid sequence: CSAYKGGALTEAFF.

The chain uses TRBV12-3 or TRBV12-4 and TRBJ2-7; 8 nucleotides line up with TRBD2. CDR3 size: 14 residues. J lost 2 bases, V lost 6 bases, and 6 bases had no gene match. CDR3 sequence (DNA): TGTGCCAGCAGAAAGCGGGGGCCTACCTACGAGCAGTACTTC. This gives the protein CASRKRGPTYEQYF.

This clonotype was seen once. In DNA, the CDR3 is TGTGCCTGGAGCCTAGACAGGGTTCCTGGCTACACCTTC. Translated, it gives CAWSLDRVPGYTF. The chain carries TRBV30 and TRBJ1-2; 7 bases map to TRBD1. Germline CDR1 reads GTSNPN; CDR2 reads SVGIG (reference sequence). This CDR3 has 13 residues. V lost 3 bases to trimming and J lost 7 bases; unmatched junction nucleotides: 8.

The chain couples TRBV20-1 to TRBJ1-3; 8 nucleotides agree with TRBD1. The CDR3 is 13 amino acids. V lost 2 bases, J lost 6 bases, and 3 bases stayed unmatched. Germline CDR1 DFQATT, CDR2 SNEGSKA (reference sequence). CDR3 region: CSARPTGANTIYF. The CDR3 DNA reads TGCAGTGCTAGACCGACAGGGGCAAACACCATATATTTT.

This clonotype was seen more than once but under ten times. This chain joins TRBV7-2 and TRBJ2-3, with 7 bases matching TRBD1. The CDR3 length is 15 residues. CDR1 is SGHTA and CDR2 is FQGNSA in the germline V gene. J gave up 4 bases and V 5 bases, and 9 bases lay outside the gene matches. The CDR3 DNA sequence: TGTGCCAGCAGCCTATTACAGGGGAGATCAGATACGCAGTATTTT. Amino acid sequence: CASSLLQGRSDTQYF. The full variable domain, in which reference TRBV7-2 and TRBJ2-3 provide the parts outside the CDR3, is GAGVSQSPSNKVTEKGKDVELRCDPISGHTALYWYRQSLGQGLEFLIYFQGNSAPDKSGLPSDRFSAERTGGSVSTLTIQRTQQEDSAVYLCASSLLQGRSDTQYFGPGTRLTVL.

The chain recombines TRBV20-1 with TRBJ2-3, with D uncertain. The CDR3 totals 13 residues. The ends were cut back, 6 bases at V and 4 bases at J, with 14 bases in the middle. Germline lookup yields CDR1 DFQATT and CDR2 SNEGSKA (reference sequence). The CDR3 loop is CSALTGPSDTQYF. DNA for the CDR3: TGCAGTGCCCTCACCGGTCCCTCAGATACGCAGTATTTT.